These 24 T cell receptor beta chains were sequenced from one sample in a study of T cell repertoires in cytomegalovirus infection. TCRdb re-analysed the reads in MiXCR, keeping a single row per CDR3 protein. The top ten clones hold around an eighth of a sample with about 890,000 distinct CDR3 sequences, approximately 32% of them seen once. What these receptors recognize is not known. The source was cultured CD8+ T cells from PBMCs, collected from culture after CMV antigen stimulation. The source of these receptors is a human donor in good health (CMV status not recorded). Some clones in this sample may be carry-over from other donors' samples.

This clonotype was observed a handful of times. The chain couples TRBV20-1 to TRBJ1-6, with D possibly matching TRBD1 (5 bases). CDR1 is DFQATT and CDR2 is SNEGSKA in the germline V gene (reference sequence). The CDR3 covers 17 residues. Deletions cut 0 bases from V and 5 bases from J, with 17 bases between. CDR3 DNA sequence: TGCAGTGCTAGAGATCGTCTCCACGGGGGGGATAATTCACCCCTCCACTTT. This encodes CSARDRLHGGDNSPLHF.

The chain uses TRBV27 and TRBJ2-3, with D unresolved. Per germline, CDR1 MNHEY and CDR2 SMNVEV (reference sequence). Trimming removed 2 bases from V and 6 bases from J, with 12 bases in between. The CDR3 has 14 residues. The CDR3 here is CASSLTTMGDTQYF. CDR3 DNA: TGTGCCAGCAGTTTAACAACGATGGGGGATACGCAGTATTTT.

The rearrangement joins TRBV11-2 to TRBJ2-2, with D maybe TRBD2 (5 bases). Per the germline V gene, CDR1 is SGHAT and CDR2 is FQNNGV. V gave up 3 bases and J gave up 4 bases, with 18 bases separating them. This CDR3 is 17 amino acids long. The CDR3 nucleotides read TGTGCCAGCAGCTTCTTTGCCGGGGATCAGGCCACCGGGGAGCTGTTTTTT. Translation: CASSFFAGDQATGELFF.

The rearrangement joins TRBV7-9 to TRBJ1-4; TRBD1 aligns across 7 bases. V trimming: 5 bases; J trimming: 5 bases; junction bases outside the gene matches: 8. Germline V lookup: CDR1 SEHNR, CDR2 FQNEAQ (reference sequence). This CDR3 is built from 15 residues. The CDR3 sequence is CASSLPGQINEKLFF. CDR3 DNA sequence: TGTGCCAGCAGCCTACCGGGACAGATAAATGAAAAACTGTTTTTT. Filled out from reference TRBV7-9 and TRBJ1-4, the complete variable domain reads DTGVSQNPRHKITKRGQNVTFRCDPISEHNRLYWYRQTLGQGPEFLTYFQNEAQLEKSRLLSDRFSAERPKGSFSTLEIQRTEQGDSAMYLCASSLPGQINEKLFFGSGTQLSVL.

The CDR3 reads CASSTRNNFENTEAFF. DNA for the CDR3: TGTGCCAGCAGTACAAGAAACAACTTCGAGAACACTGAAGCTTTCTTT. The chain links TRBV27 to TRBJ1-1, with D unclear. Trimming took off 5 bases at V and 1 base at J, with 17 bases between the two ends. The CDR3 loop spans 16 amino acids. The germline V gene has CDR1 MNHEY and CDR2 SMNVEV (reference sequence).

The CDR3 here is CASSLVNTAAYNEQFF. The CDR3 DNA reads as TGTGCCAGCAGCTTAGTGAATACCGCCGCCTACAATGAGCAGTTCTTC. The gene calls are TRBV7-6 and TRBJ2-1; no definite D call. This CDR3 has 16 residues. Trimming stripped 1 base from V and 2 bases from J, with 12 bases between. Germline CDR1 and CDR2: SGHVS and FNYEAQ.

This clonotype was picked up a small number of times. CDR3 amino acids: CASSLGQYYNEQFF. The CDR3, as DNA: TGTGCCAGCAGCTTAGGACAGTACTACAATGAGCAGTTCTTC. This chain connects TRBV7-9 to TRBJ2-1, with a weak D call TRBD1 (5 bases). V lost 1 base, J lost 3 bases, and 7 bases lay in between. CDR3 length: 14 amino acids. The germline gives CDR1 SEHNR, CDR2 FQNEAQ (reference sequence).

There are many counts of this clonotype. J is TRBJ2-5 and V is TRBV7-2; D could derive from TRBD1 or TRBD2 (6 bases each). The V end lost 5 bases, the J end lost 1 base, and 14 bases lay between the germline ends. Germline CDR1 and CDR2: SGHTA and FQGNSA. This CDR3 spans 15 amino acids. The CDR3 coding sequence is TGTGCCAGCAGCCCGCTCGGGGGCCCCCAAGAGACCCAGTACTTC. Amino acid sequence: CASSPLGGPQETQYF.

Details on this clonotype: Since a much larger clone is just one base distant, this may be a read error. The chain links TRBV7-2 to TRBJ1-4; D remains unclear. The CDR3 consists of 13 residues. The germline gives CDR1 SGHTA, CDR2 FQGNSA. For the CDR3, the DNA is TGTGCCACCCACCAGGCCTTTAATGTAAAACTGTTTTTT. Translation: CATHQAFNVKLFF.

This clonotype was seen only a few times. The CDR3 DNA sequence: TGTGCCAGCAGCGGAGATTATACTGATTCACAAGAGACCCAGTACTTC. Encoded protein: CASSGDYTDSQETQYF. V and J are TRBV6-1 and TRBJ2-5, with D unresolved. The germline V gene encodes CDR1 MNHNS and CDR2 SASEGT. Trimming took off 6 bases at V and 2 bases at J, with 19 bases between the two ends. This CDR3 has 16 residues.

The chain employs TRBV4-2 and TRBJ2-3, with 12 nucleotides matching TRBD2. Germline V gene data show CDR1 as LGHNA and CDR2 as YNFKEQ. The CDR3 has 17 residues. The J segment lost 4 bases and the V segment lost 3 bases, leaving 8 bases of the junction unmatched. CDR3 loop: CASSHPPSGGAPDTQYF. The CDR3 bases are TGTGCCAGCAGCCATCCCCCTAGCGGGGGGGCCCCAGATACGCAGTATTTT.

In DNA form, the CDR3 reads TGTGCCAGCAGCGGCCGGGACAGGAGATTTTATGGCTACACCTTC. Translation gives CASSGRDRRFYGYTF. The V and J genes are TRBV7-9 and TRBJ1-2; 8 bases are shared with TRBD1. Germline V lookup: CDR1 SEHNR, CDR2 FQNEAQ (reference sequence). With 5 bases clipped from V and 5 bases from J, the junction kept 10 bases outside the gene matches. The CDR3 has 15 residues.

The chain carries TRBV7-2 and TRBJ1-6; no clear D gene. Trimming left V 6 bases short and J 0 bases short, with 9 bases between. The germline gives CDR1 SGHTA, CDR2 FQGNSA. This CDR3 region has 15 residues. CDR3 in amino acids: CASRPIYSYNSPLHF. The CDR3 DNA reads TGTGCCAGCAGACCAATTTACTCCTATAATTCACCCCTCCACTTT.

In nucleotides, the CDR3 is TGCGCCAGCAGCCAAAGGGAAGGGCTTGATTCACCCCTCCACTTT. Its translation is CASSQREGLDSPLHF. The chain joins TRBV4-3 to TRBJ1-6, with D unresolved. CDR1 is LGHNA and CDR2 is YSLEER in the germline V gene. The V end lost 2 bases, the J end lost 8 bases, and 13 bases lay between the germline ends. The length of the CDR3 is 15 residues.

The V and J genes are TRBV9 and TRBJ2-5; maybe TRBD2 (6 bases). The CDR3 covers 13 residues. Germline CDR1 reads SGDLS; CDR2 reads YYNGEE. The V gene lost 0 bases and the J gene lost 5 bases, with 8 bases spanning the gap. CDR3 in amino acids: CASSVGGVETQYF. The CDR3 region has the DNA TGTGCCAGCAGCGTAGGCGGGGTTGAGACCCAGTACTTC. The full variable domain, with the rest looked up from reference TRBV9 and TRBJ2-5, is DSGVTQTPKHLITATGQRVTLRCSPRSGDLSVYWYQQSLDQGLQFLIQYYNGEERAKGNILERFSAQQFPDLHSELNLSSLELGDSALYFCASSVGGVETQYFGPGTRLLVL.

The chain has TRBV7-8 and TRBJ2-5; D could derive from TRBD1 or TRBD2 (5 bases each). Germline loops: CDR1 SGHVS, CDR2 FQNEAQ. V shed 5 bases and J shed 4 bases, with 20 bases lying between them. This CDR3 comprises 16 residues. The CDR3 sequence is CASSRRDGARRETQYF. The CDR3 DNA is TGTGCCAGCAGCAGAAGGGACGGGGCCCGAAGAGAGACCCAGTACTTC.

On this clonotype itself: Mismatch with germline at one junction end may stem from a read error. This chain links TRBV23-1 with TRBJ2-2; 10 bases map to TRBD1. TRBV23-1 is known as an ORF, though its function is uncertain. The CDR3 runs to 17 residues. CDR3: CANSQSSGTGDTGELFF. CDR3 DNA sequence: TGCGCCAACAGTCAATCGTCCGGGACAGGGGATACCGGGGAGCTGTTTTTT.

This clonotype turned up a few times. The V call is TRBV6-5, the J call TRBJ1-5; the D is unclear. The CDR3 has 15 residues. The ends were cut back, 6 bases at V and 9 bases at J, with 21 bases in the middle. Per the germline V gene, CDR1 is MNHEY and CDR2 is SVGAGI. The chain's CDR3 is CASSLTQGLGWPQHF. Written as DNA, the CDR3 is TGTGCCAGCAGCTTGACACAAGGGTTGGGCTGGCCCCAGCATTTT.

The gene calls are TRBV11-2 and TRBJ1-2, with TRBD1 identical over 7 bases. Trimming removed 1 base from V and 2 bases from J; junction bases left unmatched: 4. The CDR3 is 15 amino acids. CDR1 is SGHAT, CDR2 FQNNGV, per germline. Written as DNA, the CDR3 is TGTGCCAGCAGCTTAGTGACAGGGTCCAACTATGGCTACACCTTC. Translated, it gives CASSLVTGSNYGYTF.

The rearrangement joins TRBV5-4 to TRBJ1-1, with D maybe TRBD1 (6 bases). Germline lookup yields CDR1 SGHNT and CDR2 YYREEE (reference sequence). Trimming cost V 4 bases and J 2 bases, with 12 bases left between them. This CDR3 region has 14 residues. CDR3 DNA: TGTGCCAGCAGCCCCGCAGGGGATAACACTGAAGCTTTCTTT. It codes for CASSPAGDNTEAFF.

The chain employs TRBV6-2 or TRBV6-3 and TRBJ2-3; 9 nucleotides align to TRBD2. Per germline, CDR1 MNHEY and CDR2 SVGEGT. The V gene end was trimmed by 6 bases and the J gene end by 1 base; junction bases not matched to a gene: 11. The CDR3 covers 17 residues. CDR3 bases: TGTGCCAGCAGAGCCCTCCGGCGCGGGGGGGGCACAGATACGCAGTATTTT. It specifies CASRALRRGGGTDTQYF.

This clonotype has a count of ten or more. The chain employs TRBV7-8 and TRBJ1-6; 8 positions agree with TRBD1. The CDR3 sequence is 14 residues long. The ends lost 5 bases at V and 16 bases at J; junction bases unmatched: 13. Germline-derived CDR1 and CDR2 are SGHVS and FQNEAQ. CDR3 loop: CASSPWTGKGPLHF. DNA of the CDR3: TGTGCCAGCAGCCCATGGACAGGGAAGGGCCCTCTCCACTTT.

This chain joins TRBV7-9 and TRBJ2-5; D unclear. The V gene's germline CDR1 is SEHNR and CDR2 FQNEAQ (reference sequence). This CDR3 comprises 16 residues. Trimming removed 0 bases at V and 4 bases at J, with 15 bases between. CDR3 amino acids: CASSLAGPSPGETQYF. In nucleotides, the CDR3 is TGTGCCAGCAGCTTAGCCGGCCCCTCTCCGGGAGAGACCCAGTACTTC.

This clonotype came up a few times. The V call is TRBV20-1, the J call TRBJ1-5; D is uncertain. V gave up 2 bases and J gave up 0 bases, with 14 bases separating them. The CDR3 contains 16 residues. Germline V gives CDR1 DFQATT, CDR2 SNEGSKA (reference sequence). For the CDR3, the DNA is TGCAGTGCTAGAATCGAAGGAAAATATAGCAATCAGCCCCAGCATTTT. Its translation is CSARIEGKYSNQPQHF.